The sequence of this TCR beta chain was determined in a study of technical replicates of blood from a handful of donors. CDR1 and CDR2 (germline): MDHEN, SYDVKM. J lost 4 bases, V lost 2 bases, and 3 bases had no gene match. This CDR3 region has 15 residues. Some clones are missing from TCRdb's copy, which holds only in-frame ones; the method was immunoSEQ multiplex PCR. The sample contains approximately 89,000 clones, just under 95% of which appear only once. The sample taken for sequencing was T cells isolated from PBMCs. This receptor was identified in a human donor in good health. The V call is TRBV28, the J call TRBJ1-3; 9 positions match TRBD1. CDR3 nucleotide sequence: TGTGCCAGCAGTTTAAGGGACAGGGCCGGAAACACCATATATTTT. Translation: CASSLRDRAGNTIYF.